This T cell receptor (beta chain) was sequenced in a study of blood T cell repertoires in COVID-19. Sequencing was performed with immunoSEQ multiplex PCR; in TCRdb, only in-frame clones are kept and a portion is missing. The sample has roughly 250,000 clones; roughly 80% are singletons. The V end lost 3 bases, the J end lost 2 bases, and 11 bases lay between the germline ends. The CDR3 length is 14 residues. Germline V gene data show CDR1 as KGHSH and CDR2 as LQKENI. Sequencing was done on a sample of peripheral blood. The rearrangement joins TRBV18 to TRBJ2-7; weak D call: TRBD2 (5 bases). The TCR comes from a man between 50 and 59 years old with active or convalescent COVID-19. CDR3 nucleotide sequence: TGTGCCAGCTCACCCCTCGAGGGCGCCTACGAGCAGTACTTC. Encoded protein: CASSPLEGAYEQYF.